The rows below give T cell receptor beta chains drawn from one sample of a study of technical replicates of blood from a few donors. The assay was immunoSEQ multiplex PCR, and TCRdb's table has in-frame clones only and misses some. The repertoire holds almost 70,000 clones, 90% to 95% seen once, with roughly 5% in the top ten. Sequencing was done on a sample of PBMCs. These receptors originate from a human donor in good health. Some clones in this sample may be carry-over from other donors' samples. CDR3s include the opening cysteine and the closing phenylalanine or tryptophan. Fields, in order: clone size, V gene, D gene, J gene, CDR3 DNA, CDR3 protein. D genes are given only for firm matches. For some rows the clone size is stated as once, few or many, or as a class when expanded; others skip it.

clone_size: -; v_call: TRBV5-6; d_call: TRBD2; j_call: TRBJ2-5; cdr3_nt: TGTGCCAGCAGCACCAGGACTAGCGGGATTAAGAAGACCCAGTACTTC; cdr3_aa: CASSTRTSGIKKTQYF
clone_size: -; v_call: TRBV30; d_call: -; j_call: TRBJ2-6; cdr3_nt: TGTGCCTGGAGTCGTGGGGGGTCTGGGGCCAACGTCCTGACTTTC; cdr3_aa: CAWSRGGSGANVLTF
clone_size: -; v_call: TRBV6-5; d_call: -; j_call: TRBJ2-7; cdr3_nt: TGTGCCAGCAGTTACTCCGGGTTATCCTACGAGCAGTACTTC; cdr3_aa: CASSYSGLSYEQYF
clone_size: once; v_call: TRBV4-1; d_call: TRBD1; j_call: TRBJ2-7; cdr3_nt: TGCGCCAGCAGCCAGAGGACAGGGCACGAGCAGTACTTC; cdr3_aa: CASSQRTGHEQYF
clone_size: once; v_call: TRBV2; d_call: -; j_call: TRBJ1-6; cdr3_nt: TGTGCCAGCACCCGGGGGGGGATAGAAAATTCACCCCTCCACTTT; cdr3_aa: CASTRGGIENSPLHF
clone_size: -; v_call: TRBV28; d_call: TRBD1; j_call: TRBJ2-7; cdr3_nt: TGTGCCAGCAGTTTATATGGACAGGGGGCGAACGAGCAGTACTTC; cdr3_aa: CASSLYGQGANEQYF
clone_size: -; v_call: TRBV7-2; d_call: -; j_call: TRBJ1-6; cdr3_nt: TGTGCCAGCAGCGATTCAGGGTCTGCTAATTCACCCCTCCACTTT; cdr3_aa: CASSDSGSANSPLHF
clone_size: -; v_call: TRBV5-5; d_call: TRBD2; j_call: TRBJ2-7; cdr3_nt: TGTGCCAGCAGCTTGGGACTAGCGGCCTACTACGAGCAGTACTTC; cdr3_aa: CASSLGLAAYYEQYF
clone_size: -; v_call: TRBV19; d_call: TRBD1; j_call: TRBJ1-1; cdr3_nt: TGTGCCAGTAGTACGACAGGGGGCAGCGCTGAAGCTTTCTTT; cdr3_aa: CASSTTGGSAEAFF
clone_size: once; v_call: TRBV11-2; d_call: -; j_call: TRBJ1-1; cdr3_nt: TGTGCCAGCAGCTTAGAGGCAGGGTTGCTAGCTTTCTTT; cdr3_aa: CASSLEAGLLAFF
clone_size: -; v_call: TRBV4-2; d_call: -; j_call: TRBJ2-1; cdr3_nt: TGTGCCAGCAGCCCCGGACAGACTTACAATGAGCAGTTCTTC; cdr3_aa: CASSPGQTYNEQFF
clone_size: -; v_call: TRBV4-3; d_call: -; j_call: TRBJ2-7; cdr3_nt: TGCGCCAGCAGCCAAGATCTTTTACTAGCCCCCTACGAGCAGTACTTC; cdr3_aa: CASSQDLLLAPYEQYF
clone_size: -; v_call: TRBV6-5; d_call: -; j_call: TRBJ1-4; cdr3_nt: TGTGCCAGCAGTTCTAGGACAGTGGGTAATGAAAAACTGTTTTTT; cdr3_aa: CASSSRTVGNEKLFF
clone_size: -; v_call: TRBV7-3; d_call: TRBD1; j_call: TRBJ2-3; cdr3_nt: TGTGCCAGCAGCCCTGCCGGGACAGGGGATAGAGATACGCAGTATTTT; cdr3_aa: CASSPAGTGDRDTQYF
clone_size: -; v_call: TRBV5-4; d_call: TRBD1; j_call: TRBJ2-5; cdr3_nt: TGTGCCAGCAGCTACGCCGGGACAGTCCAAGAGACCCAGTACTTC; cdr3_aa: CASSYAGTVQETQYF
clone_size: -; v_call: TRBV7-9; d_call: -; j_call: TRBJ1-2; cdr3_nt: TGTGCCAGCAGGGGAGGGACCGGGTCCGGCGGCTACACCTTC; cdr3_aa: CASRGGTGSGGYTF
clone_size: -; v_call: TRBV5-1; d_call: TRBD1; j_call: TRBJ1-6; cdr3_nt: TGCGCCAGCAGCCGGACAGGGTTCCCCTATCCCCTCCACTTT; cdr3_aa: CASSRTGFPYPLHF
clone_size: -; v_call: TRBV25-1; d_call: -; j_call: TRBJ1-1; cdr3_nt: TGTGCCATCCTCCGGAGAGGTAAGACTGAAGCTTTCTTT; cdr3_aa: CAILRRGKTEAFF
clone_size: -; v_call: TRBV2; d_call: TRBD1; j_call: TRBJ2-6; cdr3_nt: TGTGCCAGCGAGAGAGGGACAGGGCGCTCTGGGGCCAACGTCCTGACTTTC; cdr3_aa: CASERGTGRSGANVLTF
clone_size: -; v_call: TRBV30; d_call: TRBD1; j_call: TRBJ1-2; cdr3_nt: TGTGCCTGGAGTGCAGGGGGTTATGGCTACACCTTC; cdr3_aa: CAWSAGGYGYTF
clone_size: once; v_call: TRBV19; d_call: TRBD2; j_call: TRBJ2-7; cdr3_nt: TGTGCCAGTCGGAGTAAAGCTAGCGGGGGAAACTACGAGCAGTACTTC; cdr3_aa: CASRSKASGGNYEQYF
clone_size: -; v_call: TRBV7-7; d_call: TRBD1; j_call: TRBJ2-1; cdr3_nt: TGTGCCAGCAGCTTGAGCCCGGGACAGGGGGAGTTCTTC; cdr3_aa: CASSLSPGQGEFF
clone_size: -; v_call: TRBV30; d_call: -; j_call: TRBJ2-7; cdr3_nt: TGTGCCTGGAGATACCCAGGTAGCGGCTACGAGCAGTACTTC; cdr3_aa: CAWRYPGSGYEQYF
clone_size: -; v_call: TRBV6-7; d_call: TRBD1; j_call: TRBJ1-2; cdr3_nt: TGTGCCAGCAGAATTAGGACAGGGGGCTATGGCTACACCTTC; cdr3_aa: CASRIRTGGYGYTF
clone_size: -; v_call: TRBV19; d_call: -; j_call: TRBJ1-5; cdr3_nt: TGTGCCAGCCGCGGGCCCAATCAGCCCCAGCATTTT; cdr3_aa: CASRGPNQPQHF
clone_size: few; v_call: TRBV4-2; d_call: -; j_call: TRBJ1-1; cdr3_nt: TGTGCCAGCAGCTCGACAGCGAACACTGAAGCTTTCTTT; cdr3_aa: CASSSTANTEAFF
clone_size: -; v_call: TRBV7-7; d_call: TRBD2; j_call: TRBJ2-2; cdr3_nt: TGTGCCAGCAGCTTAGGGCTAGCGGGAGTGCCCGGGGAGCTGTTTTTT; cdr3_aa: CASSLGLAGVPGELFF
clone_size: -; v_call: TRBV5-4; d_call: -; j_call: TRBJ1-1; cdr3_nt: TGTGCCAGCAGCTTGGACAGGGACGCTTTCTTT; cdr3_aa: CASSLDRDAFF
clone_size: -; v_call: TRBV4-2; d_call: -; j_call: TRBJ2-5; cdr3_nt: TGTGCCAGCAGCCAAGGCCAGGGGGGTCGAGAGACCCAGTACTTC; cdr3_aa: CASSQGQGGRETQYF
clone_size: -; v_call: TRBV4-1; d_call: -; j_call: TRBJ2-5; cdr3_nt: TGCGCCAGCAGCCAATTACAGCTACAAGAGACCCAGTACTTC; cdr3_aa: CASSQLQLQETQYF
clone_size: -; v_call: TRBV4-1; d_call: TRBD2; j_call: TRBJ2-7; cdr3_nt: TGCGCCAGCAGCCAAGGAGTGCTAGCGGGAGTTGGCGAGCAGTACTTC; cdr3_aa: CASSQGVLAGVGEQYF
clone_size: -; v_call: TRBV9; d_call: -; j_call: TRBJ2-2; cdr3_nt: TGTGCCAGCAGCGTGGGCCTTGGCACCGGGGAGCTGTTTTTT; cdr3_aa: CASSVGLGTGELFF
clone_size: -; v_call: TRBV5-8; d_call: TRBD1; j_call: TRBJ2-6; cdr3_nt: TGTGCCAGCACCCCGGGACAGGGAAATACTGGGGCCAACGTCCTGACTTTC; cdr3_aa: CASTPGQGNTGANVLTF
clone_size: -; v_call: TRBV4-3; d_call: TRBD2; j_call: TRBJ2-3; cdr3_nt: TGCGCCAGCAGCCAAGATTGGGGGCGACTAGCGGGTAGCACAGATACGCAGTATTTT; cdr3_aa: CASSQDWGRLAGSTDTQYF
clone_size: -; v_call: TRBV6-6; d_call: TRBD1; j_call: TRBJ2-1; cdr3_nt: TGTGCCAGCAATCCGGGGGACAGGGGGCCCAATGAGCAGTTCTTC; cdr3_aa: CASNPGDRGPNEQFF
clone_size: -; v_call: TRBV4-3; d_call: -; j_call: TRBJ1-4; cdr3_nt: TGCGCCAGCAGCCAAGATACGCAGGGCAGTGGAGTGGAACTGTTTTTT; cdr3_aa: CASSQDTQGSGVELFF
clone_size: -; v_call: TRBV7-8; d_call: TRBD2; j_call: TRBJ2-5; cdr3_nt: TGTGCCAGCAGCGATACTAGCGGGCACCAAGAGACCCAGTACTTC; cdr3_aa: CASSDTSGHQETQYF